This record looks at one T cell receptor (beta chain) sequence and its context. What this receptor recognizes is not known. No much larger clone exists at a distance of one base, and base qualities are not known. The same CDR3 also results from other DNA sequences found in this sample. This sample was taken from a study of cytomegalovirus exposure and HLA in healthy donors (dated by TCRdb to the late 2010s). Notes on the research overall: According to an earlier analysis of 587 of the donors, about 179 million T cells yielded roughly 110 million unique TCR beta sequences and 250 to 350 Gb of sequence data. The study combined high-throughput TCR immunosequencing, statistical association of individual TCRs with disease status, and machine learning to predict cytomegalovirus infection status. Besides the first cohort of 666 subjects, a separate validation cohort made up of over 95 different subjects was used. In an earlier analysis of 500 to 650 of the donors, high-throughput TCR beta sequencing was used to judge whether each TCR beta V gene segment behaved as functional or pseudogenic. HLA typing covered class I and class II loci at four-digit resolution. The aim of the study was to test whether cataloging public T cell receptors could identify signatures of past pathogen exposure. Because of strong linkage in the cohort, roughly five DR-DQ haplotypes were treated as single units for association and clustering. Across about 380 genotyped donors of the cohort, an average of 235,054 unique TCR beta nucleotide sequences per donor were sequenced, and 15% to 20% of those sequences were non-productive. Donor age, sex, ethnicity and CMV serostatus were compiled together with the repertoire data. Of the roughly 390 genotyped donors, approximately 81% were placed in the genetic ancestry cluster associated with self-reported Caucasian donors. The later analysis used no new phenotypic data to find candidate immune exposures, relying instead on TCR beta sequences and their occurrence across donors. A later genetic analysis took genome-wide SNP genotypes for about three fifths of the roughly 700 donors and used that subset as a discovery cohort. An early release covering about 600 HLA-typed donors comprised approximately 290 gigabases of sequencing data and about 90 million unique TCR sequences. The study profiled the T cell repertoires of 550 to 700 subjects by immunosequencing and related them to cytomegalovirus serostatus. The number of donors typed differed by locus, with about 620-630 for A, B, C, DRB1 and DQB1, more than 500 for DQA1, 600 to 610 for DPA1, and some 450 for DPB1. Every repertoire in the discovery cohort had been generated on one and the same sequencing platform. To study patterns of TCR occurrence, a later analysis re-analyzed previously published TCR beta repertoires from 666 donors and added high-resolution HLA genotyping.

Results and caveats for the whole study, not just this receptor: A further reported finding was that TCR beta sequences accurately predicted the HLA-A and HLA-B alleles for most subjects in the first cohort. A later analysis associated 15,000 to 20,000 TCR beta sequences with specific HLA alleles at a false discovery rate of 0.05. In a later analysis, several top co-occurrence clusters were reported to appear linked to parvovirus B19, influenza, CMV and Epstein-Barr virus. The cohort was sequenced for TCR beta chains only, and without alpha or paired-chain data the features that could be detected were limited. In an earlier analysis of over 550 of the donors, most TCR beta V segments were observed in productive rearrangements about 87% or about 30% of the time, broadly matching IMGT annotations. A cluster of highly shared sequence variants was judged likely to represent a technical artifact of the sequencing pipeline. In vitro tests confirmed that a few of the cytomegalovirus-associated TCR beta chains recognize cytomegalovirus antigens. Most CMV-associated TCR beta chains appeared to be HLA-restricted in a later analysis, and the HLA associations seemed to be driven largely by CMV exposure. Across donors, most TCR sequences were observed very rarely, whereas some public TCRs were present in many individuals. Some IMGT-functional V segments, including TRBV6-2 and TRBV6-3, could not be distinguished by the 87-base-pair reads and were therefore excluded. The authors suggested that the approach could potentially be generalized to other disease states and immunological phenotypes. A later genetic analysis associated a missense DCLRE1C variant with V-gene and J-gene trimming of TCR beta chains, and an independent cohort replicated the association. Presence/absence analyses assumed roughly uniform sequencing depth across donors, an assumption that may not hold. CMV serostatus was the only immune exposure information available for the cohort. A later analysis found that HLA-associated TCR beta chains were more clonally expanded and had lower generation probabilities than equally common non-associated chains. A total of 150 to 200 TCR beta chains were listed by the study as associated with cytomegalovirus. In a later analysis, TCR association rates were found to vary across HLA loci, with the most associated TCRs seen for DRB1 alleles and the fewest for HLA-C alleles. Because counts were too low, about 15 rarely observed V segments, including chromosome 9 orphons, were left out of the earlier analysis of 500 to 750 of the donors. When HLA alleles, especially DR and DQ, strongly co-occurred, TCR associations were difficult to assign to individual alleles. The classifier was reported to diagnose cytomegalovirus status with high specificity and sensitivity in both the original and validation cohorts. Linkage disequilibrium might explain the correlated functional status among segregating V segments, but an unknown experimental factor could not be ruled out. Because HLA typing was unavailable for some donors at each locus, only the typed subset was used in association tests. Compared with the approximately 600-donor mean, donors in an Asian-associated ancestry cluster had fewer N-insertions in productive TCRs, according to a later genetic analysis.

The cohort comprised some 700 healthy bone marrow donors. At the time of sampling, every cohort member was nominally healthy, though immune exposures that went unrecorded were likely present. The donor was CMV seropositive and belonged to the group of over 250 seropositive cohort members. Every donor gave a peripheral blood sample, and the peripheral blood mononuclear cells from that sample were used for TCR beta sequencing. The Qiagen DNeasy Blood Extraction Kit was used to extract genomic DNA from the blood cell samples. The library relied on the immunoSEQ multiplex PCR assay. The multiplex PCR relied on a mix of 60 forward primers for TCR Vbeta segments and 13 reverse primers for TCR Jbeta segments. Amplification of the CDR3 region of rearranged TCR beta genes was performed with a multiplex PCR assay on genomic DNA. Amplified TCR beta libraries were sequenced as 87-base-pair reads on the Illumina HiSeq System. The paper's data handling went like this. A later analysis counted approximately 74 million unique TCR beta chains across the 666 repertoires, and roughly 11 million of these chains were shared by at least two donors. To remove PCR and sequencing errors, raw reads were error-corrected and collapsed into unique sequences using a nearest-neighbor algorithm that merged closely related sequences. V, D and J gene segments were assigned by aligning CDR3 sequences to IMGT reference sequences. For a sequence to be retained, at least a six-nucleotide match to both a V gene segment and a J gene segment was required. Rearrangements were classified as productive when the CDR3 lacked stop codons and remained in frame with V and J, and all other rearrangements were classified as non-productive. CDR3 was defined by IMGT convention, running from the second conserved V-encoded cysteine to the conserved J-encoded phenylalanine. Sequences without an unambiguous match to a single V gene segment were excluded from the earlier analysis of approximately 560 of the donors. An earlier analysis of some 610 of the donors called V segments functional above 56.7% productive rearrangements and segregating when the between-donor standard deviation exceeded 5%. A statistical classification framework was built for diagnosing cytomegalovirus status from the catalog of TCR beta chain sequences. A later analysis assigned V and J genes by comparing TCR nucleotide sequences with IMGT/GENE-DB human TR gene sequences. Using the TCRdist pipeline, a later analysis assigned CDR3 sequences along with most-parsimonious VDJ recombination scenarios. A later analysis defined each TCR beta chain by its CDR3 amino acid sequence plus V-gene family, and excluded reads lacking a unique V-gene family. As a way to deal with suspected cross-contamination and a sequencing artifact, a later analysis dropped approximately 590 nucleotide sequences that were highly shared and had low generation probability. A later analysis calculated a clonal expansion index for each public chain from normalized within-repertoire ranks of inferred template counts. Generation probabilities in a later analysis came from a VDJ recombination model fitted to out-of-frame rearrangements, and those results were checked against IGoR. In a later analysis, hypergeometric tests were used to score TCR-TCR, TCR-HLA and TCR-CMV co-occurrence, with a repertoire-size bias correction applied to TCR pairs. In a later analysis, false discovery rates were estimated by permuting HLA or CMV assignments 20 times. In a later analysis, co-occurring TCRs were grouped using DBSCAN, with TCRdist sequence similarity added in when clustering inside HLA-allele-positive subsets. Repertoires with fewer than 30,000 or more than 120,000 public chains, plus five repertoires with anomalous nucleotide sharing, were excluded from co-occurrence clustering. TCRdb retrieved this table from immuneACCESS and kept in-frame rearrangements only. Not all clones are present; in checked studies, unresolved V genes account for under half, and no reason is known for the remainder. The V and J calls and the clone size are those of that table, but D and trimming were determined from the DNA. The sample records some 170,000 clones, over 75% of which are singletons. Together, the top ten hold 6.3% of the sample.

The CDR3 starts with the cysteine, ends with the phenylalanine, and has 12 residues. The sequence is cut down to CDR3 DNA, 36 bases in frame from base 1. V is cut by 3 bases and J by 2 bases, and the space between the germline ends is 5 bases. As encoded in the germline V gene, CDR1 is KGHSH while CDR2 is LQKENI. Sequenced input: PBMCs. The receptor was isolated from a man in his forties in good health and CMV-seropositive. The chain joins TRBV18 to TRBJ2-7; no D gene is confidently identified. This receptor has the CDR3 CASSPAAYEQYF. The DNA sequence follows: TGTGCCAGCTCACCCGCGGCCTACGAGCAGTACTTC. With all but the CDR3 taken from the reference TRBV18 and TRBJ2-7 genes, the full variable domain is: NAGVMQNPRHLVRRRGQEARLRCSPMKGHSHVYWYRQLPEEGLKFMVYLQKENIIDESGMPKERFSAEFPKEGPSILRIQQVVRGDSAAYFCASSPAAYEQYFGPGTRLTVT.